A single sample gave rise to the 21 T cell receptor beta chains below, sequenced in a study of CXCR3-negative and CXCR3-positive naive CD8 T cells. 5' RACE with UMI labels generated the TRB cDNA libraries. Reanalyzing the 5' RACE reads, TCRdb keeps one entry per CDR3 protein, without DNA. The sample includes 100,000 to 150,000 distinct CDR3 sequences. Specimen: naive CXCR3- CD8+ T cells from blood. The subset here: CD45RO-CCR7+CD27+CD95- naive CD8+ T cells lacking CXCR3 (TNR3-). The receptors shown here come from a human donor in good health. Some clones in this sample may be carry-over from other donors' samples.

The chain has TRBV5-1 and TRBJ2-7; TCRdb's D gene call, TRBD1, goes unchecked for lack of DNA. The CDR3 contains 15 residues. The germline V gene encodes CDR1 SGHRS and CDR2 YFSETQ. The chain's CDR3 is CASSLAGGGTYEQYF.

This chain's CDR3 is CSARVPGTSGMNEQFF. The genes are TRBV20-1 and TRBJ2-1; TCRdb calls TRBD2, which cannot be checked without DNA. Germline CDR1 and CDR2: DFQATT and SNEGSKA (reference sequence). The length of the CDR3 is 16 residues.

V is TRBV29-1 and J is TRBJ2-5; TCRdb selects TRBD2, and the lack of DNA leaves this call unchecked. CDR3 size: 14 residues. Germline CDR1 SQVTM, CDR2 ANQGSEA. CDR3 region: CSVDGRDVGETQYF.

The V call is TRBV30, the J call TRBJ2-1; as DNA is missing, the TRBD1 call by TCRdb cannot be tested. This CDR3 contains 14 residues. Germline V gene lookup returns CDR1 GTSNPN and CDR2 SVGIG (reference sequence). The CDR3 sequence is CASKVGPPGDEQFF.

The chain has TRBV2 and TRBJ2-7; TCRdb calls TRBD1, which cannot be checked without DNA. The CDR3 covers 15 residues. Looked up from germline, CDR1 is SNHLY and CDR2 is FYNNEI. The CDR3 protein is CASSEALKGAYEQYF.

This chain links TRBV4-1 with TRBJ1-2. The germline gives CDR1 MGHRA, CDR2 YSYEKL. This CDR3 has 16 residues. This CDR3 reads CASSQVGSQNHYGYTF.

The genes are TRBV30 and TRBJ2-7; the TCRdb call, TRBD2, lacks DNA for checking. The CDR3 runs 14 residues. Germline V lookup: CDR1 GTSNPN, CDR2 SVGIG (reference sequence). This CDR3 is CALLVTGDLYEQYF.

This CDR3 reads CASRLGYLYNEQFF. The J gene is TRBJ2-1, the V gene TRBV28. The CDR3 runs 14 residues. Germline CDR1 reads MDHEN; CDR2 reads SYDVKM.

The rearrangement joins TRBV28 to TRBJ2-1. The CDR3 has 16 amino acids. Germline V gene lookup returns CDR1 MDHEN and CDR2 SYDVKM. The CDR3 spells CASSLYFQSSYNEQFF.

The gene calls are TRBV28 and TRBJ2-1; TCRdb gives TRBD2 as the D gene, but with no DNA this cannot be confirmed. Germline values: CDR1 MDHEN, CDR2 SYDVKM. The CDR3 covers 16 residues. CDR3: CASSLLAGGLRNEQFF.

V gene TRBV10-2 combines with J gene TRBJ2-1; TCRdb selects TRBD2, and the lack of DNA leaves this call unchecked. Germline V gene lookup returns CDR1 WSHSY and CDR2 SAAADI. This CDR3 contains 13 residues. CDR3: CASLDFSYNEQFF.

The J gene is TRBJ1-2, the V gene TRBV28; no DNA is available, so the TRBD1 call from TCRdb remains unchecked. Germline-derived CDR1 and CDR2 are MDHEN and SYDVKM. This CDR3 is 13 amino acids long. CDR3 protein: CASNLGQNYGYTF.

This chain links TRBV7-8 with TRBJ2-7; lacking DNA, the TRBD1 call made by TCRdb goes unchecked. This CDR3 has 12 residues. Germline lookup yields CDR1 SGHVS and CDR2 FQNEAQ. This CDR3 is CASIEGGGEQYF.

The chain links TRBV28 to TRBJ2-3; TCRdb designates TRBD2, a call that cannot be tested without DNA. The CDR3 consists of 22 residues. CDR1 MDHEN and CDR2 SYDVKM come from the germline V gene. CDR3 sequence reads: CASSFDSGRSESTLSSTDTQYF.

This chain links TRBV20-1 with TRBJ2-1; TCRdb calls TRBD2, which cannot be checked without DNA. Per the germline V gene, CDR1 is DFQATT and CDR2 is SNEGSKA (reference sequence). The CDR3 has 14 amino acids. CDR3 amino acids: CSAGGLAGLDEQFF.

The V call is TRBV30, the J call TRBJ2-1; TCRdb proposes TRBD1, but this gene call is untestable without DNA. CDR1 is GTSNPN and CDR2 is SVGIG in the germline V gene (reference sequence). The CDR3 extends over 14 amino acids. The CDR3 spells CAWNRDRGLDEQFF.

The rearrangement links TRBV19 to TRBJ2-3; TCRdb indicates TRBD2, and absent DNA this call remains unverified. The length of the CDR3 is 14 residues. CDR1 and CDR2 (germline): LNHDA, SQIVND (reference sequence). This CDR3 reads CASSLTGGTDTQYF.

The CDR3 sequence is CSVEREEGANTGELFF. This chain links TRBV29-1 with TRBJ2-2; absent DNA, TCRdb's TRBD2 call cannot be checked. Germline CDR1 and CDR2: SQVTM and ANQGSEA. CDR3 length: 16 amino acids.

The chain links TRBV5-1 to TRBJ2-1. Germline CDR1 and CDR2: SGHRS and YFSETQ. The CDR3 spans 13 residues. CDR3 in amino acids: CASRVAGYNEQFF.

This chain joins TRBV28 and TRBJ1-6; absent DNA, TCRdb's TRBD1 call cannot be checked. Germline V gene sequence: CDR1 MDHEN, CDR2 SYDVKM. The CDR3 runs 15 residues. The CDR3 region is CASRQRTGWVAPLHF. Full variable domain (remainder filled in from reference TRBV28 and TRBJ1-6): DVKVTQSSRYLVKRTGEKVFLECVQDMDHENMFWYRQDPGLGLRLIYFSYDVKMKEKGDIPEGYSVSREKKERFSLILESASTNQTSMYLCASRQRTGWVAPLHFGNGTRLTVT.

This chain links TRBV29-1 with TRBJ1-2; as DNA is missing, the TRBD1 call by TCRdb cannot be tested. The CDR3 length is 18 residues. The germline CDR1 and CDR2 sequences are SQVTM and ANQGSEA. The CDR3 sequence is CSVEDSPGRESFSYGYTF.